This T cell receptor (beta chain) comes out of a study of cytomegalovirus exposure and HLA in healthy donors. A word on this clone: Its antigen is undetermined.

13 Jbeta primers and 60 Vbeta primers were used for the PCR. Here immunoSEQ multiplex PCR was the method, and the copy in TCRdb shows in-frame clones only, minus some. The repertoire consists of about 200,000 clones, with around 84% occurring once and the leading ten covering 1.5% to 2%. Germline CDR1 is SGDLS and CDR2 is YYNGEE. Trimming cost V 4 bases and J 1 base; bases outside gene matches: 2. This CDR3 contains 15 residues. General study points: Later on, a genetic analysis was performed. It linked a missense variant in DCLRE1C with V- and J-gene trimming of TCR beta. Cytomegalovirus status, reportedly, was diagnosed with high specificity and sensitivity by the classifier.

The chain links TRBV9 to TRBJ2-6, with 7 bases matching TRBD1. The TCR was taken from a woman aged 18-29 years in good health and CMV-seronegative. Sequenced material: PBMCs. The CDR3: CASSLTGSGANVLTF. In DNA, the CDR3 is TGTGCCAGCAGCTTGACAGGGTCTGGGGCCAACGTCCTGACTTTC.